There are a few counts of the clone carrying this T cell receptor beta chain. This sample is part of a study of identical twins. One entry per CDR3 protein, called by TCRdb with MiXCR from the 5' RACE reads. This table has 200,000 to 250,000 distinct CDR3 sequences, roughly 7% appearing once. These data also formed part of another study, on yellow fever vaccine responses in identical twins.

Input material: memory (CD45RO+) T cells sorted from blood. The clonotype originates from a woman aged 18-30 years in good health.

CDR3 sequence reads: CASSSTGYDTEAFF. Here the CDR3 DNA reads TGTGCCAGCAGCTCGACAGGGTACGACACTGAAGCTTTCTTT. The rearrangement links TRBV7-3 to TRBJ1-1; TRBD1 aligns across 7 bases. Germline loops: CDR1 SGHTA, CDR2 FQGTGA. Losses at the gene ends were 4 bases for V and 3 bases for J; bases not matched to a gene: 5. CDR3 length: 14 residues. Full variable domain (outside the CDR3, taken from reference TRBV7-3 and TRBJ1-1): GAGVSQTPSNKVTEKGKYVELRCDPISGHTALYWYRQSLGQGPEFLIYFQGTGAADDSGLPNDRFFAVRPEGSVSTLKIQRTERGDSAVYLCASSSTGYDTEAFFGQGTRLTVV.